Sequencing of this T cell receptor beta chain was carried out in a study of shared clonotypes between healthy human individuals. This clone occurred once. Sequencing was performed with immunoSEQ multiplex PCR; in TCRdb, only in-frame clones are kept and a portion is missing. The sample comprises almost 750,000 clones, 55% to 80% of which are singletons, and about 1.8% rests with the top ten. The specimen sequenced was memory CD4+ T cells sorted from blood. Specified subset: CD45RA-negative fraction. This receptor was obtained from a woman aged 25-40 years in good health.

The DNA for the CDR3 is TGTGCCAGCAGCTACAGGGATTCCTACAATGAGCAGTTCTTC. Its translation: CASSYRDSYNEQFF. The rearrangement joins TRBV11-3 to TRBJ2-1; D is possibly TRBD1 (6 bases). CDR1 is SGHNT and CDR2 is YENEEA in the germline V gene. This CDR3 spans 14 amino acids. V was shortened by 4 bases and J by 1 base, with 8 bases between the two germline ends.